This entry is about one T cell receptor beta chain. The data originate from a study of blood T cell repertoires in COVID-19. Source study methods: Nucleated cell counts were estimated from reference gene primer amplification. Using immunoSEQ multiplex PCR, the repertoire was profiled, and TCRdb retains in-frame clones only, with some absent. The V and J calls and clone size come from that table; D and trimming were worked out from the DNA. The top ten clones hold roughly 5% of a sample with about 120,000 clones, 70% to 75% of them seen once. Germline loops: CDR1 SEHNR, CDR2 FQNEAQ (reference sequence). V was cut by 7 bases and J by 11 bases, with 14 bases left in between. The CDR3 covers 11 residues.

The chain joins TRBV7-9 to TRBJ1-1, with D unclear. The sequencing input was peripheral blood. The TCR originated in a man aged 60-69 years with acute or convalescent COVID-19. The CDR3 DNA sequence: TGTGCCAGCATATCTAGCCACGGGGCTTTCTTT. This translates into CASISSHGAFF. Drawing the rest from reference TRBV7-9 and TRBJ1-1, the complete variable domain is DTGVSQNPRHKITKRGQNVTFRCDPISEHNRLYWYRQTLGQGPEFLTYFQNEAQLEKSRLLSDRFSAERPKGSFSTLEIQRTEQGDSAMYLCASISSHGAFFGQGTRLTVV.